This T cell receptor (beta chain) was recorded in a study of Graves' ophthalmopathy and Graves' hyperthyroidism. Study details: Where ophthalmopathy was absent within 18 months of follow-up, hyperthyroidism was stable.

RNA transcripts were the template, and TCR beta CDR3 regions were amplified from them. Second-round multiplex PCR came after a first-round RT-PCR that employed HTBI primers. Each CDR3 protein gets one entry after TCRdb re-called the multiplex PCR reads with MiXCR. The profile shows about 1.1 million distinct CDR3 sequences, about 36% of them singletons. Participants with hyperthyroidism, aged 18 to 65, were newly diagnosed with under 2 months' duration. With 4 bases removed from V and 9 bases from J, the gap between germline ends came to 10 bases. The CDR3 runs 11 residues. Germline V CDR1 and CDR2: SGHRS, YFSETQ. Broader study findings: Also, most clonotypes expanded in the thyroid above 0.001 frequency appeared in blood. Ophthalmopathy progression was predicted by the model at approximately 70% sensitivity and about 72% specificity.

As to this clonotype: Antigen unknown.

Sequenced material: peripheral blood or thyroid tissue (not recorded which). The chain carries TRBV5-1 and TRBJ1-1; the D gene is possibly TRBD1 (6 bases). This TCR was recovered from an adult man with Graves' hyperthyroidism. The DNA for the CDR3 is TGCGCCAGCAGCGTTGGGACACAAGCTTTCTTT. It encodes CASSVGTQAFF.